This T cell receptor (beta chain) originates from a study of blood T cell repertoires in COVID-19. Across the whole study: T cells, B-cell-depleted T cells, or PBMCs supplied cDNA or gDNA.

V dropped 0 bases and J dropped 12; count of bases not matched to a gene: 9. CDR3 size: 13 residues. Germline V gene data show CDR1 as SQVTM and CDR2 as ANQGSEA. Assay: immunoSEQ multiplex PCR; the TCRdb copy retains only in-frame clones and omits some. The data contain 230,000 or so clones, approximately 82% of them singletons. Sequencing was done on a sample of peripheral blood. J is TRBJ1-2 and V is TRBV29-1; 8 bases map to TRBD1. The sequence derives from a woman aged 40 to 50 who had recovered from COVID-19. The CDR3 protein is CSVEDLRAGGNTF. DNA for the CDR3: TGCAGCGTTGAAGATCTAAGGGCAGGGGGCAACACCTTC.